This T cell receptor (beta chain) was captured in a study of T cells in Graves' hyperthyroidism and ophthalmopathy. Study-level results: Also found in blood were most expanded thyroid clonotypes above 0.001. A model using 13 V-J features told ophthalmopathy apart from stable hyperthyroidism.

The authors took PBMCs from 7.5 to 10 ml fresh peripheral blood. RNA transcripts gave rise to amplified TCR beta CDR3 regions. The primer set for the first-round RT-PCR of the TCR CDR3 was HTBI. TCRdb called the multiplex PCR reads again in MiXCR, with one record for every CDR3 protein. Found here are approximately 400,000 distinct CDR3 sequences, just under 25% of them singletons; the top ten hold less than 75%. V trimming: 3 bases; J trimming: 2 bases; junction bases outside the gene matches: 12. Germline V gene data show CDR1 as SGHTA and CDR2 as FQGTGA. The length of the CDR3 is 18 residues. In this sample, this clonotype turned up many times. The antigen remains unidentified.

The receptor was derived from a man aged 50-60 years with Graves' hyperthyroidism. Sequenced sample: blood. V usage is TRBV7-3 and J usage is TRBJ2-1; 8 bases line up with TRBD2. The CDR3 loop is CASSFVPSGYPAYNEQFF. The CDR3 DNA follows: TGTGCCAGCAGCTTTGTTCCTAGCGGGTACCCGGCCTACAATGAGCAGTTCTTC.